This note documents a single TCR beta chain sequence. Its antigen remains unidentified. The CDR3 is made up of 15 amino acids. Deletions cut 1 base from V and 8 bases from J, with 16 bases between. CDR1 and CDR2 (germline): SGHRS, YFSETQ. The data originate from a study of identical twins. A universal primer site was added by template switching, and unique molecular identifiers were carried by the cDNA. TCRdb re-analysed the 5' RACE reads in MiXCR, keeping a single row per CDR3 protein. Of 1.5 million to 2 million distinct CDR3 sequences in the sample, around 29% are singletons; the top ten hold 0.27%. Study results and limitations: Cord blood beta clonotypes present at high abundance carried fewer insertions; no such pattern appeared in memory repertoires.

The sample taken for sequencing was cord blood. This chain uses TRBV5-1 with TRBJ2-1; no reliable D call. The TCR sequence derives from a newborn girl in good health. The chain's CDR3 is CASSLNVGPSYEQFF. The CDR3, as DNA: TGCGCCAGCAGCTTGAATGTAGGCCCATCCTATGAGCAGTTCTTC.